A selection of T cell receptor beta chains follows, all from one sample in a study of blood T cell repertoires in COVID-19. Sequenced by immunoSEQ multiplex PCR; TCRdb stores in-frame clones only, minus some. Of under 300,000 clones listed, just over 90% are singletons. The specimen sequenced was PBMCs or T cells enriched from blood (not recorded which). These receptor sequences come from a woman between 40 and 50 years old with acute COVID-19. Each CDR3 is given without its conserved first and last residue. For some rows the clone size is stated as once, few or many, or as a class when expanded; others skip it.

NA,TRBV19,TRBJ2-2,ASSIRTELGLTGELF
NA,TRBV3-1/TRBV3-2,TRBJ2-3,ASSLLRDTQY
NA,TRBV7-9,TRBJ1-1,ASSFGGMNTEAF
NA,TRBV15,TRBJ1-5,ATSKSGTVGQPQH
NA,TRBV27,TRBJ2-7,ASSPKGQGSYEQY
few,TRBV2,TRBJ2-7,ASSVTAYEQY
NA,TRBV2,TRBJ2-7,ASRRVGGRVDEQY
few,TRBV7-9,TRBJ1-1,ASSPGQVFTEAF
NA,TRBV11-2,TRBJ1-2,ASSLDLAGDNYGYT
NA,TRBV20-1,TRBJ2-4,SAPSGPGQY
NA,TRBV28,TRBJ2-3,ASSIISGTQY
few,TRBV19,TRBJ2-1,ASSIGREPEYNEQF
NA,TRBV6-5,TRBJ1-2,ASSRQGEESNGYT
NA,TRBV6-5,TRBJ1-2,ASRDAGGGYT
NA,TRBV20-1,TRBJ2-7,SARAGEQY